This T cell receptor (beta chain) was sequenced in a study of T cell responses to AZD1222 COVID-19 vaccine. Study results and limitations: It should be noted that donors were predominantly white British and more often female, and clonal diversity was possibly underestimated. There were vaccine-associated CD4 TCRs across spike, dominant at 160-218 and 743-854. No repertoire was sampled before or during the peak T cell response, only after it. Increases in Spike-specific TCR breadth and depth were seen after two AZD1222 doses.

This CDR3 spans 15 amino acids. The germline V and J ends were trimmed by 1 base and 2 bases, with 8 bases remaining between them. Germline CDR1 and CDR2: KGHSH and LQKENI. The data were produced by immunoSEQ multiplex PCR, yet TCRdb's version contains in-frame clones alone and is incomplete. The sample records 65,000 to 95,000 clones, about 90% being singletons. Concerning this clone itself: The target antigen is unknown.

This TCR derives from an adult in good health. Sequenced material: peripheral blood, taken on day 0 of MenACWY control vaccination. The chain recombines TRBV18 with TRBJ2-2; tentatively, D is TRBD1 (5 bases). The CDR3 sequence is CASSPQQANTGELFF. The CDR3 DNA follows: TGTGCCAGCTCACCACAACAGGCAAACACCGGGGAGCTGTTTTTT.